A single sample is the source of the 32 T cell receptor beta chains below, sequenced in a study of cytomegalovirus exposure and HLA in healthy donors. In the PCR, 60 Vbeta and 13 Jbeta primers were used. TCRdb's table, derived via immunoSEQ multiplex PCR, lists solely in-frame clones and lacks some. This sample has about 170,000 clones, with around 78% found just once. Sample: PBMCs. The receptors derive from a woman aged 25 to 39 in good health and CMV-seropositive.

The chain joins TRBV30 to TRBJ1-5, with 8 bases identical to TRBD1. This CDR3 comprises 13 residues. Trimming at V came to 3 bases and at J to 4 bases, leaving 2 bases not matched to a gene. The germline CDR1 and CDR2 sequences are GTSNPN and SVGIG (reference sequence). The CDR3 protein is CAWSRQGNQPQHF. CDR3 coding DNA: TGTGCCTGGAGCAGACAGGGGAATCAGCCCCAGCATTTT.

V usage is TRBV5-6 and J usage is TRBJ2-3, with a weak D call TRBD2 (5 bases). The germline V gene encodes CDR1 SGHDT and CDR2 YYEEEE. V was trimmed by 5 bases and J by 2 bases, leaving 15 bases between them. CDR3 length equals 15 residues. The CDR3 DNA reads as TGTGCCAGCAGGGAACTAGGTGGGAACACAGATACGCAGTATTTT. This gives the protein CASRELGGNTDTQYF.

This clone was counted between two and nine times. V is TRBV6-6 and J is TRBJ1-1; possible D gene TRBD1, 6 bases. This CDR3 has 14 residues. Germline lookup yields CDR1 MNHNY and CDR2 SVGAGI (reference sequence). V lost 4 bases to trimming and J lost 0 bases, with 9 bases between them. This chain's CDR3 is CASSFRGVNTEAFF. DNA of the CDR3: TGTGCCAGCAGTTTCAGGGGCGTGAACACTGAAGCTTTCTTT.

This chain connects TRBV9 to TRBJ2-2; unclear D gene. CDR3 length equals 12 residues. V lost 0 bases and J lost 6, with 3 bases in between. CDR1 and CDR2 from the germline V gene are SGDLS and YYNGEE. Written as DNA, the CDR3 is TGTGCCAGCAGCGTAGGGCCCGGGGAGCTGTTTTTT. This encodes CASSVGPGELFF.

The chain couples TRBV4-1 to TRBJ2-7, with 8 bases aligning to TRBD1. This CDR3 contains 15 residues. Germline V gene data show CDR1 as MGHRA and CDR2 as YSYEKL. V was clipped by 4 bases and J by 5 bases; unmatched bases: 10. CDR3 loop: CASSPAPDRAHEQYF. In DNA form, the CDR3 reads TGCGCCAGCAGCCCAGCCCCGGACAGGGCCCACGAGCAGTACTTC.

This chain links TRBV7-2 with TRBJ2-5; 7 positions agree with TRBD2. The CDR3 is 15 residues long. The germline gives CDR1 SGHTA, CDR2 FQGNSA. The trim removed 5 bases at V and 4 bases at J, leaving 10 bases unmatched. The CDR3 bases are TGTGCCAGCAGCCGAAGGGCAGCGGGAATAGAGACCCAGTACTTC. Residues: CASSRRAAGIETQYF. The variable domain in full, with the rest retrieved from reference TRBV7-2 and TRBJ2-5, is GAGVSQSPSNKVTEKGKDVELRCDPISGHTALYWYRQSLGQGLEFLIYFQGNSAPDKSGLPSDRFSAERTGGSVSTLTIQRTQQEDSAVYLCASSRRAAGIETQYFGPGTRLLVL.

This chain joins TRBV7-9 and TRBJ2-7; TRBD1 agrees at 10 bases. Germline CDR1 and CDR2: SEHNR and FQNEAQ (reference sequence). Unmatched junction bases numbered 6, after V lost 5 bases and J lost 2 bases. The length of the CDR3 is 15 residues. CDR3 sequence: CASSPGTGVPYEQYF. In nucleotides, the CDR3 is TGTGCCAGCAGCCCAGGGACAGGGGTCCCCTACGAGCAGTACTTC.

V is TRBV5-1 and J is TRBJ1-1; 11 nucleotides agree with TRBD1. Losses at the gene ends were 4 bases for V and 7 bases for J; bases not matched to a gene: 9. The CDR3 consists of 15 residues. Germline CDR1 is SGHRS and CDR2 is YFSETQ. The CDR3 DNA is TGCGCCAGCAGCACCACTCCGGGACAGGGGGTTGAAGCTTTCTTT. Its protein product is CASSTTPGQGVEAFF.

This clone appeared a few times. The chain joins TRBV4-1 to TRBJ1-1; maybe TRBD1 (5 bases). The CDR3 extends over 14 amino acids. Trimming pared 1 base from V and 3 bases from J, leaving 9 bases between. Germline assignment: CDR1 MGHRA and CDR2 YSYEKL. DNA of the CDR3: TGCGCCAGCAGCCAAGGGGGCTGGGACACTGAAGCTTTCTTT. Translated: CASSQGGWDTEAFF.

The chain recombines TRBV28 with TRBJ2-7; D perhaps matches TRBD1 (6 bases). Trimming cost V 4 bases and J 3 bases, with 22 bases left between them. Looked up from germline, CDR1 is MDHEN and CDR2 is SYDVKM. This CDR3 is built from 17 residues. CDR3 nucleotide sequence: TGTGCCAGCAGTTCTAGCCCTGACAGGATCCTTGGCTACGAGCAGTACTTC. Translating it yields CASSSSPDRILGYEQYF. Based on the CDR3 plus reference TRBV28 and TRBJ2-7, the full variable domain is DVKVTQSSRYLVKRTGEKVFLECVQDMDHENMFWYRQDPGLGLRLIYFSYDVKMKEKGDIPEGYSVSREKKERFSLILESASTNQTSMYLCASSSSPDRILGYEQYFGPGTRLTVT.

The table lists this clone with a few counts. The CDR3 sequence is CAWSPSSADTQYF. Written as DNA, the CDR3 is TGTGCCTGGAGCCCCTCTAGCGCAGATACGCAGTATTTT. The V and J genes are TRBV30 and TRBJ2-3, with D possibly TRBD2 on 6 matching bases. Between the trimmed V and J ends, which lost 3 bases and 4 bases, there was a span of 11 bases. The CDR3 loop spans 13 amino acids. CDR1 GTSNPN and CDR2 SVGIG come from the germline V gene (reference sequence).

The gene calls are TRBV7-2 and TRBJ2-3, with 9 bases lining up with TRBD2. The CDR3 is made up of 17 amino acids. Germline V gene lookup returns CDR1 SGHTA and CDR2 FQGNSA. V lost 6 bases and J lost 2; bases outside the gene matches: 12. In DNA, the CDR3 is TGTGCCAGCAGTTTCGACGCGGCGGGAGGGTACACAGATACGCAGTATTTT. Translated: CASSFDAAGGYTDTQYF.

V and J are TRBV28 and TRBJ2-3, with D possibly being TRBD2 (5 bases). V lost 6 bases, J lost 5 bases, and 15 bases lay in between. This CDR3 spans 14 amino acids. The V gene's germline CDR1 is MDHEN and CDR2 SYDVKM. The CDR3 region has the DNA TGTGCCAGCAGCGCTCCGGCACGGGGAGATACGCAGTATTTT. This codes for CASSAPARGDTQYF.

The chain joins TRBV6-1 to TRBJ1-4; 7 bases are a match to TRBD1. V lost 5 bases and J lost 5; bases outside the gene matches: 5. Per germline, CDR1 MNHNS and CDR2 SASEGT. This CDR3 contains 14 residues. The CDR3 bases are TGTGCCAGCAGTACCGGGACAGAAAATGAAAAACTGTTTTTT. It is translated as CASSTGTENEKLFF.

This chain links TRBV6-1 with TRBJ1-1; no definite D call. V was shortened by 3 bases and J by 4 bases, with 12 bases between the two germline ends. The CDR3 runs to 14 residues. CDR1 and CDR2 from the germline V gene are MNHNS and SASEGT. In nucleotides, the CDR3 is TGTGCCAGCAGTGAGGTCAGGTTCGGCACTGAAGCTTTCTTT. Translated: CASSEVRFGTEAFF.

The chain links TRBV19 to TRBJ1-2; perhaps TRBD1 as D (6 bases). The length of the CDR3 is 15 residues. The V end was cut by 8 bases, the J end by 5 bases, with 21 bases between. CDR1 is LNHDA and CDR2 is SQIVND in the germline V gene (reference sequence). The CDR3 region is CASEKTRGQWYGYTF. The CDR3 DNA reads TGTGCCAGTGAGAAGACACGGGGACAATGGTATGGCTACACCTTC.

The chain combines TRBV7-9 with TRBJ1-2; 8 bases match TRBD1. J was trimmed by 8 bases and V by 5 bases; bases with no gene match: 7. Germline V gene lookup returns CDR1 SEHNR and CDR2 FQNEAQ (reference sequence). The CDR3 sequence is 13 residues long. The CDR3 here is CASSLDRAGGYTF. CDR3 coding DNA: TGTGCCAGCAGCCTGGACAGGGCCGGGGGCTACACCTTC.

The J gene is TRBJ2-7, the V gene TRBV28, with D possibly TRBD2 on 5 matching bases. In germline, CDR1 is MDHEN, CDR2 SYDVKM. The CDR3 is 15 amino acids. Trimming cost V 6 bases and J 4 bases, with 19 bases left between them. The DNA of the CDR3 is TGTGCCAGCAGGGGAGTGTGGGAAGGGCGGTACGAGCAGTACTTC. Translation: CASRGVWEGRYEQYF.

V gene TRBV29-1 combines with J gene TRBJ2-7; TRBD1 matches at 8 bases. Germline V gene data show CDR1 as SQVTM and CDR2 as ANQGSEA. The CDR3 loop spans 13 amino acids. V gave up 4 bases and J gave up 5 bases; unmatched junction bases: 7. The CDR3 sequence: CSVGGQGADEQYF. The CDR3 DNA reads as TGCAGCGTTGGTGGACAGGGTGCCGACGAGCAGTACTTC.

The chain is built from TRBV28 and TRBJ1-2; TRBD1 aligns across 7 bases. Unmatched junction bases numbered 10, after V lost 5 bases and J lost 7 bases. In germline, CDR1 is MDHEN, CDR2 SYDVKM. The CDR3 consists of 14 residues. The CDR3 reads CASSLQGIAIGYTF. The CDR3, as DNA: TGTGCCAGCAGTCTACAGGGGATCGCGATTGGCTACACCTTC.

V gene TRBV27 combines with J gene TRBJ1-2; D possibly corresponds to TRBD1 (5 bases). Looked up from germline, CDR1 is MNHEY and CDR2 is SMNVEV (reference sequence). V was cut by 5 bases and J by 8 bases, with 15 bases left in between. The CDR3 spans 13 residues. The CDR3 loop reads CASSHDPRGGYTF. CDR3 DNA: TGTGCCAGCAGTCACGATCCCCGGGGGGGCTACACCTTC.

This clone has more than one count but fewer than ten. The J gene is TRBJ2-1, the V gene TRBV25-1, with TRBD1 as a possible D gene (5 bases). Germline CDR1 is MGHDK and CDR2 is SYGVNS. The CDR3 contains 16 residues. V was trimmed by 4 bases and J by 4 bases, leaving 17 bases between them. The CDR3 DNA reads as TGTGCCAGCAGTGCCCTAGGGGTTGTAGGGTACAATGAGCAGTTCTTC. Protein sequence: CASSALGVVGYNEQFF.

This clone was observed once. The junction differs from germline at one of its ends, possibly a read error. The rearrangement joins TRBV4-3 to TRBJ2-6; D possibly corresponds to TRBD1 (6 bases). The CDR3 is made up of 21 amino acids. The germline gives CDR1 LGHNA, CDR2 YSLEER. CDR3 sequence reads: CASSQEGDFGQTPSGANVPTF. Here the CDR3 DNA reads TGCGCCAGCAGCCAAGAGGGGGATTTCGGACAGACACCCTCTGGGGCCAACGTCCCGACTTTC.

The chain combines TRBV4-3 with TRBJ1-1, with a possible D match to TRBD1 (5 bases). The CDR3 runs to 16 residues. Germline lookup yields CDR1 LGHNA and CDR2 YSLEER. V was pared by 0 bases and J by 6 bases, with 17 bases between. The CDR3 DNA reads TGCGCCAGCAGCCAAGATTTAAGGAGTGGAGGGGCTGAAGCTTTCTTT. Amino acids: CASSQDLRSGGAEAFF.

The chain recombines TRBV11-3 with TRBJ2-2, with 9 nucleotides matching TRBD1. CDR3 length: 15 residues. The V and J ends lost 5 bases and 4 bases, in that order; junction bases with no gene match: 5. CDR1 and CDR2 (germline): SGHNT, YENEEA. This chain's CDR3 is CASSPDRGGTGELFF. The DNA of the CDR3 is TGTGCCAGCAGCCCGGACAGGGGCGGCACCGGGGAGCTGTTTTTT. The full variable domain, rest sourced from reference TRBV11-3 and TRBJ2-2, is EAGVVQSPRYKIIEKKQPVAFWCNPISGHNTLYWYLQNLGQGPELLIRYENEEAVDDSQLPKDRFSAERLKGVDSTLKIQPAELGDSAVYLCASSPDRGGTGELFFGEGSRLTVL.

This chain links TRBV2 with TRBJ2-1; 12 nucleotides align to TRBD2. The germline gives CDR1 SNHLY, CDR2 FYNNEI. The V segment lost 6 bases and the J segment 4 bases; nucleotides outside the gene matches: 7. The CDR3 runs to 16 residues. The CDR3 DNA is TGTGCCAGCAGGGAAAGGACTAGCGGGACTTACAATGAGCAGTTCTTC. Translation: CASRERTSGTYNEQFF.

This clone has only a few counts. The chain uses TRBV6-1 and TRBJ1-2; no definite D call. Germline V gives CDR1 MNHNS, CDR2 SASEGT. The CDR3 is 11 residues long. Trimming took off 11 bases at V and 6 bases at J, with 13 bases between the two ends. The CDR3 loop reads CASWGVDGYTF. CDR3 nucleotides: TGTGCCTCCTGGGGAGTTGATGGCTACACCTTC.

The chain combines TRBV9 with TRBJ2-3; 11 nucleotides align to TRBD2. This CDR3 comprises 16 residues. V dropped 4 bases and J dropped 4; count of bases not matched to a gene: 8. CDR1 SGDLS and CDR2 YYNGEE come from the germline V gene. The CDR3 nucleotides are TGTGCCAGCAGCCGGGGTAGCGGGGGGGTTTCAGATACGCAGTATTTT. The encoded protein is CASSRGSGGVSDTQYF.

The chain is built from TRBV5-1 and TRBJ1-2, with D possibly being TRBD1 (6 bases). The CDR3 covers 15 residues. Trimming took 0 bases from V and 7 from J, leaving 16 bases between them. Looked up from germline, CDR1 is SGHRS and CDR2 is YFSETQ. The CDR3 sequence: CASSLAPAGEFGYTF. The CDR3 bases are TGCGCCAGCAGCTTGGCCCCGGCAGGGGAGTTTGGCTACACCTTC.

CDR3 in DNA: TGTGCCAGCAGCTTTGGGACAGCCGGGAACACTGAAGCTTTCTTT. Translating it yields CASSFGTAGNTEAFF. The chain is built from TRBV7-2 and TRBJ1-1; 7 bases are a match to TRBD1. This CDR3 is built from 15 residues. Germline V CDR1 and CDR2: SGHTA, FQGNSA. With V trimmed by 3 bases and J by 1 base, 5 bases remained unmatched.

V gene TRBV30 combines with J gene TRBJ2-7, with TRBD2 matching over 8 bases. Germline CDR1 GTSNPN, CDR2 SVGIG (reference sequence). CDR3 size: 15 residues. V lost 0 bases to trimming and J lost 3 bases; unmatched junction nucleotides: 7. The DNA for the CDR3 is TGTGCCTGGAGTGTACCCAGCGGGAGAGGCTACGAGCAGTACTTC. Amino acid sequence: CAWSVPSGRGYEQYF.

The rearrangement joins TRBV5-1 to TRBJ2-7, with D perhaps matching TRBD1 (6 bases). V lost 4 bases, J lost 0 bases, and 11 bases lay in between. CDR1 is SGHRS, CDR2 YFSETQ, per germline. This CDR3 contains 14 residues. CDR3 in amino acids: CASSGDTISYEQYF. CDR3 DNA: TGCGCCAGCAGCGGGGACACCATCTCCTACGAGCAGTACTTC.